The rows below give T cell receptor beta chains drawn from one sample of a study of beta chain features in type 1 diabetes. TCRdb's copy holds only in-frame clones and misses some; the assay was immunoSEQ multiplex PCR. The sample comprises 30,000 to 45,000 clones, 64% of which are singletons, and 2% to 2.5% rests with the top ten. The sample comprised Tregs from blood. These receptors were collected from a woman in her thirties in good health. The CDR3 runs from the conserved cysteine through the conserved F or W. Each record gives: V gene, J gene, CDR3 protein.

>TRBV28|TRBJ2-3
CASSQPGQDYTQYF
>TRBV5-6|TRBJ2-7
CASSLGFPGEQYF
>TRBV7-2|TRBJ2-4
CASSFGLDGNIQYF
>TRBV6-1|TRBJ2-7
CASSEGGRSYEQYF
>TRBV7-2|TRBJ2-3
CASSLARDDTQYF
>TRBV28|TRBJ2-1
CASSPRLASKAPHPIEQFF
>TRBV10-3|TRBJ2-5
CAISLSAVSGEQYF
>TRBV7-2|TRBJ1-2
CASSPAQGYGYTF
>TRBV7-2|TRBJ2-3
CASSQGRGRTPSTDTQYF
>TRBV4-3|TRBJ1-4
CASSQGGTGIEKLFF
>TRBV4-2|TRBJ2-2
CASSPQPSGTGELFF
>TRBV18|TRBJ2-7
CASSPGDSSYEQYF
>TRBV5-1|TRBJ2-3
CASSFERVNTDTQYF
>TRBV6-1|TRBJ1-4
CASTKLGTANEKLFF
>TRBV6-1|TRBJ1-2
CASSEGFGQGPNYGYTF
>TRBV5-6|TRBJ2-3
CASRRGRTDTQYF
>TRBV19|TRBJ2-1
CASRGASVYNEQFF
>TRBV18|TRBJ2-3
CASSPPSVRDLAQYF
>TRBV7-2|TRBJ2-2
CASSLGSGTGELFF
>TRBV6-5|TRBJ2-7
CASRGGGLSYEQYF
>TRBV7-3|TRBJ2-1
CASSSDPSGKSYNEQFF
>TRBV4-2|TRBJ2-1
CASSQEGLAGLYNEQFF
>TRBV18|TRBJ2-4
CASSLETEALKFRNIQYF
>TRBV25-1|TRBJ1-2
CASSPRGQIYGYTF
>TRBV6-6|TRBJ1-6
CASSYIGVDNSPLHF
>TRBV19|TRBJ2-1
CASSIGVPLTYNEQFF
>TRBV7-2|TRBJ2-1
CASSLDSGRGYEQFF
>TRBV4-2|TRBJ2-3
CASSQEGTPTDTQYF
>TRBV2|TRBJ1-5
CASSEGVDTNQPQHF
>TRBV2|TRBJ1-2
CASSDKGTGSYGYTF
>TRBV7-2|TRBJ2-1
CASSPHPGAGGARGEQFF
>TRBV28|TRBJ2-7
CPTGEVGTYEQYF
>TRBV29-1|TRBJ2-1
CSAVRESYNEQFF
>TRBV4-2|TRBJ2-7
CASSQNRIAGGPAYEQYF
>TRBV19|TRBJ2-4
CASSADKLAKNIQYF
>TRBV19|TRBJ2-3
CASRTGGGTDTQYF
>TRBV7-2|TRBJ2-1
CASSLDRTRYNEQFF
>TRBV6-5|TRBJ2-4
CASSPTWGPNIQYF
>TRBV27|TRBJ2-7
CASGGIPGQGYEQYF
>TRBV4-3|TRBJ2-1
CASSQRLLSSYNEQFF
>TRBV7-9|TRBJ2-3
CASSLMGPDTQYF
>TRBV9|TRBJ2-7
CASSVALGQGFHEQYF
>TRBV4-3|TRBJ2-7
CASSPGGTAEQYF
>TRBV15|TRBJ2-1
CATSRAWTSGNNEQFF
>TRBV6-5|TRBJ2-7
CASSNPGQRHEQYF
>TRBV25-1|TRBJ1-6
CASRGQGYSPLHF
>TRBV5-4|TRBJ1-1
CASSLGGAGLNTEAFF
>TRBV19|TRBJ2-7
CASSRTSGGPYEQYF
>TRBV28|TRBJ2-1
CASSPGSGSPFF
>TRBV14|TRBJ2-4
CASSLTRQGLAKNIQYF